Below, 20 T cell receptor beta chains from the same sample are listed, as sequenced in a study of early T cells in non-severe SARS-CoV-2 infection. TCRdb called the 5' RACE reads again in MiXCR, with one record for every CDR3 protein. The table records some 33,000 distinct CDR3 sequences, around 6% of them present only once. Material: whole blood. These receptors originate from an adult who was a healthcare worker with PCR-confirmed SARS-CoV-2 infection or an uninfected control (not recorded which).

This clonotype was seen a few times. This chain links TRBV5-1 with TRBJ2-2; the match to TRBD1 covers 10 bases. The germline V gene has CDR1 SGHRS and CDR2 YFSETQ. The CDR3 sequence is 16 residues long. The trim removed 1 base at V and 4 bases at J, leaving 4 bases unmatched. The CDR3: CASSLLTGGITGELFF. The CDR3 nucleotides are TGCGCCAGCAGCTTGTTGACAGGGGGCATCACCGGGGAGCTGTTTTTT.

This clonotype is labeled as medium-sized (0.01 to 0.1%). The chain carries TRBV10-1 and TRBJ2-7; D gene ambiguous. CDR1 WNHNN and CDR2 SYGVQD come from the germline V gene (reference sequence). Trimming removed 2 bases from V and 4 bases from J, with 3 bases in between. The CDR3 spans 11 residues. DNA of the CDR3: TGCGCCAGCAGTGAGGGTTACGAGCAGTACTTC. Encoded protein: CASSEGYEQYF.

This clonotype appeared many times. The CDR3 here is CASSLRQGSLSGANVLTF. CDR3 in DNA: TGTGCCAGCAGCCTCAGACAGGGGAGCTTGTCTGGGGCCAACGTCCTGACTTTC. The chain uses TRBV7-6 and TRBJ2-6; 8 bases agree with TRBD1. In germline, CDR1 is SGHVS, CDR2 FNYEAQ. Trimming at V came to 5 bases and at J to 1 base, leaving 10 bases not matched to a gene. The length of the CDR3 is 18 residues.

This clonotype was seen repeatedly, ten times or more. The chain couples TRBV10-2 to TRBJ2-1; D is undetermined. Germline CDR1 WSHSY, CDR2 SAAADI. There are 13 residues in the CDR3. The V end lost 7 bases, the J end lost 0 bases, and 7 bases lay between the germline ends. In nucleotides, the CDR3 is TGCGCCAGCAAGGCGGACTCCTACAATGAGCAGTTCTTC. It encodes CASKADSYNEQFF.

The chain combines TRBV5-1 with TRBJ2-2; the D gene is possibly TRBD2 (6 bases). The CDR3 totals 15 residues. Germline CDR1 and CDR2: SGHRS and YFSETQ. Deletions cut 4 bases from V and 4 bases from J, with 14 bases between. The CDR3 sequence is CASSPGTFGTGELFF. The CDR3 DNA sequence: TGCGCCAGCAGCCCAGGGACTTTTGGCACCGGGGAGCTGTTTTTT.

This clonotype was counted many times. This sequence joins TRBV20-1 and TRBJ1-5; D is uncertain. V was shortened by 3 bases and J by 2 bases, with 5 bases between the two germline ends. Germline values: CDR1 DFQATT, CDR2 SNEGSKA (reference sequence). The CDR3 extends over 12 amino acids. In DNA form, the CDR3 reads TGCAGTGCTAGGAGGGGCAATCAGCCCCAGCATTTT. Its translation: CSARRGNQPQHF.

The sample holds a few counts of this clonotype. The J gene is TRBJ2-5, the V gene TRBV25-1; unclear D gene. V was shortened by 4 bases and J by 4 bases, with 4 bases between the two germline ends. CDR3 size: 11 residues. Germline V lookup: CDR1 MGHDK, CDR2 SYGVNS. The DNA for the CDR3 is TGTGCCAGCAGTGTTGGAGAGACCCAGTACTTC. Its translation is CASSVGETQYF.

Many counts were recorded for this clonotype. The V call is TRBV6-6, the J call TRBJ2-2, with 7 bases aligning to TRBD1. V trimming: 2 bases; J trimming: 3 bases; junction bases outside the gene matches: 3. The V gene's germline CDR1 is MNHNY and CDR2 SVGAGI (reference sequence). This CDR3 comprises 15 residues. The CDR3 spells CASSYGTDYTGELFF. Here the CDR3 DNA reads TGTGCCAGCAGTTACGGGACAGACTACACCGGGGAGCTGTTTTTT.

Many counts were recorded for this clonotype. The chain recombines TRBV12-2 with TRBJ1-5; the table gives TRBD1 as D, unverified against the DNA. TRBV12-2 is flagged as a pseudogene. The CDR3 is 15 residues long. The CDR3 loop reads CASRPGGTSGQPQHF. CDR3 coding DNA: TGTGCAAGTCGCCCAGGGGGCACGTCGGGCCAGCCCCAGCATTTT.

This clonotype was seen repeatedly, ten times or more. The chain links TRBV6-2 or TRBV6-3 to TRBJ2-5; D is ambiguous. This CDR3 has 12 residues. With 8 bases removed from V and 5 bases from J, the gap between germline ends came to 12 bases. Germline values: CDR1 MNHEY, CDR2 SVGEGT. CDR3: CASGVRMETQYF. DNA of the CDR3: TGTGCCAGCGGAGTTAGGATGGAGACCCAGTACTTC.

This clonotype was seen many times. This rearrangement joins TRBV11-2 to TRBJ1-5; no definite D call. CDR1 and CDR2 (germline): SGHAT, FQNNGV. V was cut by 0 bases and J by 6 bases, with 9 bases left in between. The CDR3 has 14 residues. The CDR3 bases are TGTGCCAGCAGCTTAGATCGGAACCCTCAGCCCCAGCATTTT. It is translated as CASSLDRNPQPQHF.

The CDR3: CASSSDRGTDTQYF. DNA for the CDR3: TGTGCCAGCAGTTCGGACAGGGGGACGGATACGCAGTATTTT. The V call is TRBV27, the J call TRBJ2-3; 10 nucleotides match TRBD1. Per the germline V gene, CDR1 is MNHEY and CDR2 is SMNVEV (reference sequence). CDR3 length equals 14 residues. The V and J ends lost 4 bases and 6 bases, in that order; junction bases with no gene match: 4.

This clonotype has ten or more counts. This sequence joins TRBV10-3 and TRBJ1-5; 9 positions match TRBD1. The CDR3 runs 14 residues. V was clipped by 4 bases and J by 3 bases; unmatched bases: 1. Germline CDR1 reads ENHRY; CDR2 reads SYGVKD. The CDR3 DNA reads TGTGCCATCAGTGGGACAGGGGACAATCAGCCCCAGCATTTT. This codes for CAISGTGDNQPQHF.

This clonotype came up many times. The chain carries TRBV5-5 and TRBJ1-5; the D gene is possibly TRBD1 (6 bases). The V gene lost 4 bases and the J gene lost 1 base, with 9 bases spanning the gap. The V gene's germline CDR1 is SGHKS and CDR2 YYEKEE (reference sequence). This CDR3 has 14 residues. The CDR3 nucleotides read TGTGCCAGCAGCCTTGGACAGAGCAATCAGCCCCAGCATTTT. Its protein product is CASSLGQSNQPQHF.

This clonotype was detected ten times or more. The chain couples TRBV29-1 to TRBJ1-1; D is undetermined. Trimming removed 4 bases from V and 5 bases from J, with 8 bases in between. Germline values: CDR1 SQVTM, CDR2 ANQGSEA. The CDR3 covers 11 residues. Here the CDR3 reads CSVVVGTEAFF. CDR3 nucleotide sequence: TGCAGCGTTGTTGTGGGGACTGAAGCTTTCTTT.

In the case of this clonotype: Mismatch with germline at one junction end may stem from a read error. V and J are TRBV7-2 and TRBJ2-7, with a tentative D call TRBD2 (7 bases). From germline, CDR1 is SGHTA and CDR2 FQGNSA. The CDR3 covers 15 residues. Here the CDR3 reads CASSSRTGGGYEQCF. The DNA for the CDR3 is TGTGCCAGCAGCTCACGTACGGGGGGCGGGTACGAGCAGTGCTTC.

This clonotype occurred a few times. The chain couples TRBV25-1 to TRBJ2-3; TRBD1 matches 9 bases. Per germline, CDR1 MGHDK and CDR2 SYGVNS. The CDR3 runs 14 residues. V shed 8 bases, J shed 3 bases, and the junction held 6 bases outside the gene matches. The CDR3, as DNA: TGTGCCAGCTCACAGGGGACAGGGACAGATACGCAGTATTTT. Translated: CASSQGTGTDTQYF. Using reference TRBV25-1 and TRBJ2-3 for the parts outside the CDR3, the full variable domain is EADIYQTPRYLVIGTGKKITLECSQTMGHDKMYWYQQDPGMELHLIHYSYGVNSTEKGDLSSESTVSRIRTEHFPLTLESARPSHTSQYLCASSQGTGTDTQYFGPGTRLTVL.

This clonotype was recorded at least ten times. The chain couples TRBV12-3 or TRBV12-4 to TRBJ1-5, with D unclear. Trimming removed 2 bases from V and 6 bases from J, with 14 bases in between. The CDR3 length is 15 residues. The CDR3 coding sequence is TGTGCCAGCAGTTTATCCGGGCGGAGTAGTCAGCCCCAGCATTTT. Encoded protein: CASSLSGRSSQPQHF.

This clonotype was counted at least ten times. The chain has TRBV6-1 and TRBJ1-1; D call uncertain. V was trimmed by 2 bases and J by 0 bases, leaving 10 bases between them. The length of the CDR3 is 15 residues. In germline, CDR1 is MNHNS, CDR2 SASEGT. The CDR3 loop reads CASSEWYVMNTEAFF. CDR3 coding DNA: TGTGCCAGCAGTGAATGGTACGTAATGAACACTGAAGCTTTCTTT.

This sequence joins TRBV7-2 and TRBJ2-1, with 7 positions matching TRBD2. The V gene's germline CDR1 is SGHTA and CDR2 FQGNSA. J gave up 4 bases and V 1 base, and 4 bases lay outside the gene matches. This CDR3 spans 15 amino acids. The CDR3 region is CASSLVAGEYNEQFF. CDR3 nucleotide sequence: TGTGCCAGCAGCTTAGTGGCGGGGGAGTACAATGAGCAGTTCTTC. Looking up the rest from reference TRBV7-2 and TRBJ2-1 gives the full variable domain: GAGVSQSPSNKVTEKGKDVELRCDPISGHTALYWYRQSLGQGLEFLIYFQGNSAPDKSGLPSDRFSAERTGGSVSTLTIQRTQQEDSAVYLCASSLVAGEYNEQFFGPGTRLTVL.